This TCR beta chain was profiled in a study of T cells in Graves' hyperthyroidism and ophthalmopathy. Remarks on this clonotype: Its antigen is still unknown.

CDR3 length: 13 residues. V shed 5 bases and J shed 6 bases, with 10 bases lying between them. CDR1 and CDR2 from the germline V gene are SGHTA and FQGTGA. The TCR beta CDR3 regions underwent amplification using RNA transcripts as the source. The HTBI primer set served for first-round RT-PCR of the TCR CDR3. TCRdb fed the multiplex PCR reads into MiXCR, producing one record per CDR3 protein. The sample has some 490,000 distinct CDR3 sequences; approximately 16% are singletons. Findings and limits, study-wide: Most expanded thyroid clonotypes above 0.001 recurred in blood.

The gene calls are TRBV7-3 and TRBJ2-2; D call uncertain. Material: blood. The sequence derives from a woman younger than 45 with Graves' ophthalmopathy. In DNA form, the CDR3 reads TGTGCCAGCAGCCCCGCCCTCCCCGGGGAGCTGTTTTTT. The encoded protein is CASSPALPGELFF.